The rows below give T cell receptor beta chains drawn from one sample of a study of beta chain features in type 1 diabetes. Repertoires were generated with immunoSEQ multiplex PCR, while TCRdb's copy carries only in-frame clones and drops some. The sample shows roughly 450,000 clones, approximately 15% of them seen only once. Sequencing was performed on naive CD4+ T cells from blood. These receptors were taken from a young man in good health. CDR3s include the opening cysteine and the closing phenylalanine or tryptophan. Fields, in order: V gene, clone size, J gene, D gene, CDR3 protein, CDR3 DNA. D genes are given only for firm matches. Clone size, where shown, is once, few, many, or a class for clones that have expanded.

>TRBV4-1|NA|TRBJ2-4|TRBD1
CASSQETGLNIQYF
TGCGCCAGCAGCCAAGAGACAGGGCTAAACATTCAGTACTTC
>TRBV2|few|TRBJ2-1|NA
CASSPKGWIEQFF
TGTGCCAGCAGCCCCAAGGGGTGGATTGAGCAGTTCTTC
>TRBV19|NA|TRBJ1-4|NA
CASTAQWGNEKLFF
TGTGCCAGTACCGCCCAATGGGGAAACGAAAAACTGTTTTTT
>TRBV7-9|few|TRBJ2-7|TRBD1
CASSLDRGPYEQYF
TGTGCCAGCAGCTTAGACAGGGGGCCCTACGAGCAGTACTTC
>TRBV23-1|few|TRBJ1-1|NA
CASSQPTDPKAIMNTEAFF
TGCGCCAGCAGTCAGCCGACAGACCCAAAAGCGATTATGAACACTGAAGCTTTCTTT
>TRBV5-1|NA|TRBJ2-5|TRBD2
CASTPLAGLEETQYF
TGCGCCAGCACGCCATTAGCGGGGCTCGAAGAGACCCAGTACTTC
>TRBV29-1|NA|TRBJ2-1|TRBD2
CSVVPGTSGPYNEQFF
TGCAGCGTTGTCCCGGGGACTAGCGGACCCTACAATGAGCAGTTCTTC
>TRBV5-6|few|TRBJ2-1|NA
CASSLVGSFNEQFF
TGTGCCAGCAGCTTGGTCGGGAGTTTCAATGAGCAGTTCTTC
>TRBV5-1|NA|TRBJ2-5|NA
CASSTNRVETQYF
TGCGCCAGCAGCACTAACAGGGTAGAGACCCAGTACTTC
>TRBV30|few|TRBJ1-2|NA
CAWTPYHRANYGYTF
TGTGCCTGGACCCCTTACCATAGAGCTAACTATGGCTACACCTTC
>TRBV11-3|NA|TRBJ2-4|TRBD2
CASSFSGASGIAKNIQYF
TGTGCCAGCAGCTTTTCTGGAGCTAGCGGGATAGCCAAAAACATTCAGTACTTC
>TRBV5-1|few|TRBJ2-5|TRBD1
CASSAGTVQETQYF
TGCGCCAGCAGCGCAGGGACAGTCCAAGAGACCCAGTACTTC
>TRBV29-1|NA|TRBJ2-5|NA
CSVGQVQETQYF
TGCAGCGTTGGACAGGTACAAGAGACCCAGTACTTC
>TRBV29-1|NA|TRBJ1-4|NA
CSASDGPGEKLFF
TGCAGCGCCTCAGACGGCCCCGGTGAAAAACTGTTTTTT
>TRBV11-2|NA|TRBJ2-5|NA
CASSRDWGIETQYF
TGTGCCAGCAGCCGTGACTGGGGGATCGAGACCCAGTACTTC
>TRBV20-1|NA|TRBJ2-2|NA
CRDNTGELFF
TGCAGGGATAACACCGGGGAGCTGTTTTTT
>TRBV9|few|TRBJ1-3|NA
CASSALSGEAGNTIYF
TGTGCCAGCAGCGCCCTGTCGGGGGAAGCTGGAAACACCATATATTTT
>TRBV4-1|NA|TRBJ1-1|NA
CASSQDLVDTEAFF
TGCGCCAGCAGCCAAGATCTGGTGGACACTGAAGCTTTCTTT
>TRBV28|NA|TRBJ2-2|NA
CASSLWDTGELFF
TGTGCCAGCAGTTTGTGGGACACCGGGGAGCTGTTTTTT
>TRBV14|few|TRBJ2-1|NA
CASSQVPLARNEQFF
TGTGCCAGCAGCCAAGTTCCACTAGCCAGGAATGAGCAGTTCTTC
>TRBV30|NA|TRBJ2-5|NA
CAWTGTSIIETQYF
TGTGCCTGGACCGGGACCTCGATAATAGAGACCCAGTACTTC
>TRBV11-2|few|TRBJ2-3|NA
CASSRGRGRGTDTQYF
TGTGCCAGCAGCCGCGGCCGGGGGCGGGGCACAGATACGCAGTATTTT
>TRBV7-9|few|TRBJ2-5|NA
CASSLGYGETQYF
TGTGCCAGCAGCTTAGGGTATGGCGAGACCCAGTACTTC
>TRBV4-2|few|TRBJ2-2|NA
CASSQDPGTHGELFF
TGTGCCAGCAGCCAGGACCCAGGAACCCACGGGGAGCTGTTTTTT
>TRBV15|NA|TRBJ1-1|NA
CATSREASGVMNTEAFF
TGTGCCACCAGCAGAGAGGCGTCAGGGGTCATGAACACTGAAGCTTTCTTT
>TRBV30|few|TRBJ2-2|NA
CALLGHKNTGELFF
TGTGCCTTGCTCGGACATAAGAACACCGGGGAGCTGTTTTTT
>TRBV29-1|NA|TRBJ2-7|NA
CSVELGGYEQYF
TGCAGCGTTGAACTTGGGGGGTACGAGCAGTACTTC
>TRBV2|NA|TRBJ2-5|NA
CASSDTARQETQYF
TGTGCCAGCAGTGATACAGCTAGACAAGAGACCCAGTACTTC
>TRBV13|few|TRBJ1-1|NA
CASSPPGVLTEAFF
TGTGCCAGCAGCCCACCAGGGGTTCTTACTGAAGCTTTCTTT
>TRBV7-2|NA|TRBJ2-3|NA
CASRAVGGRTDTQYF
TGTGCCAGCAGAGCTGTGGGGGGCCGCACAGATACGCAGTATTTT
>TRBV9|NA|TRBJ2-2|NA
CASSGSTHTGELFF
TGTGCCAGCAGCGGGAGTACCCATACCGGGGAGCTGTTTTTT